These T cell receptor beta chains were read from a single sample in a study. TCRdb itself ran the RT-PCR reads through MiXCR, one entry per CDR3 protein. Found here are more than 600,000 distinct CDR3 sequences, approximately 14% of them singletons; the top ten hold around 3.3%. Input material: memory CD4+ T cells from blood. Every receptor here comes from a female donor in good health, serving as a healthy control. Each CDR3 is given with its conserved first and last residue. Fields, in order: D gene, J gene, clone size, V gene, CDR3 DNA, CDR3 protein. The D gene is left open where the match is weak. Not every row has a clone size; where given, it reads once, few, many or a size class.

- | TRBJ2-2 | - | TRBV7-3 | TGTGCCAGCAGCCTTCAAGGCTCGGGGTCCACCGGGGAGCTGTTTTTT | CASSLQGSGSTGELFF
TRBD1 | TRBJ1-1 | many | TRBV20-1 | TGCAGTGCTCCTCGACAGGGAACCTGGGACACTGAAGCTTTCTTT | CSAPRQGTWDTEAFF
- | TRBJ2-3 | - | TRBV5-1 | TGCGCCAGCAGCCCCGGGACCTTTAGCACAGATACGCAGTATTTT | CASSPGTFSTDTQYF
TRBD1 | TRBJ2-5 | medium-sized | TRBV5-1 | TGCGCCAGCAGCGCCGGACAGGGAAAAGAGACCCAGTACTTC | CASSAGQGKETQYF
TRBD2 | TRBJ2-7 | - | TRBV7-2 | TGTGCCAGCAGGCCCCCAGGGAGCGGGGGGGCCTCCGAGCAGTACTTC | CASRPPGSGGASEQYF
- | TRBJ1-2 | few | TRBV30 | TGTGCCTGGAGTGTGAAACGGCGGGGCTACACCTTC | CAWSVKRRGYTF
- | TRBJ1-1 | few | TRBV28 | TGTGCCAGCTTAACGCAGGCCGGACGCTTCTTT | CASLTQAGRFF
TRBD2 | TRBJ2-7 | few | TRBV5-5 | TGTGCCAGCAGATTCGGACTAGCGGGAGTCTTCGGCGAGCAGTACTTC | CASRFGLAGVFGEQYF
- | TRBJ2-7 | few | TRBV4-2 | TGTGCCAGCAGCCAGGGTATAAGTGGGAGCTCCTACGAGCAGTACTTC | CASSQGISGSSYEQYF
TRBD1 | TRBJ1-1 | - | TRBV20-1 | TGCAGTGCTCCTACAGGGGGCTATGGGATGAACACTGAAGCTTTCTTT | CSAPTGGYGMNTEAFF